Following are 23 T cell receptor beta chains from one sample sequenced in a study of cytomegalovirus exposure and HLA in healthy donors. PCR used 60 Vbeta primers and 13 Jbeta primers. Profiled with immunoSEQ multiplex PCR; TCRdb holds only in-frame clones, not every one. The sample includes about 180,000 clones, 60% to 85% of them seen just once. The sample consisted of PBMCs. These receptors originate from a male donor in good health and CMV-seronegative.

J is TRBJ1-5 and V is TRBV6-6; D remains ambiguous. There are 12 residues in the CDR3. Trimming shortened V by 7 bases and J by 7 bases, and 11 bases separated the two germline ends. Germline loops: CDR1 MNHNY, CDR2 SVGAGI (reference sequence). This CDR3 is CASTQGRQPQHF. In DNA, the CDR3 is TGTGCCAGCACCCAAGGGAGGCAGCCCCAGCATTTT.

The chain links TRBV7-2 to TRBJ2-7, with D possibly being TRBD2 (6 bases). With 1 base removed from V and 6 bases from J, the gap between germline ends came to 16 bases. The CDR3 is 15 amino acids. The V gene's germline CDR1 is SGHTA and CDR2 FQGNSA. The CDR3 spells CASSLGSGTTAEQYF. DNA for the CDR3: TGTGCCAGCAGCTTAGGTAGCGGTACCACCGCCGAGCAGTACTTC. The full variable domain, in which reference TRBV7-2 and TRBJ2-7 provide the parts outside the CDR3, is GAGVSQSPSNKVTEKGKDVELRCDPISGHTALYWYRQSLGQGLEFLIYFQGNSAPDKSGLPSDRFSAERTGGSVSTLTIQRTQQEDSAVYLCASSLGSGTTAEQYFGPGTRLTVT.

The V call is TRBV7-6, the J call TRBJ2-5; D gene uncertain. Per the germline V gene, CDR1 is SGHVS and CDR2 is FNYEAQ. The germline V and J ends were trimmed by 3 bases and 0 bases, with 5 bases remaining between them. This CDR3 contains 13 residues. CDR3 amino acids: CASSFVDQETQYF. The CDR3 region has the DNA TGTGCCAGCAGCTTTGTAGACCAAGAGACCCAGTACTTC.

CDR3 region: CASSEILAGGTDTQYF. CDR3 nucleotide sequence: TGTGCCAGCAGTGAAATTCTAGCGGGGGGCACAGATACGCAGTATTTT. The genes are TRBV2 and TRBJ2-3; 10 bases agree with TRBD2. Trimming took 2 bases from V and 1 from J; bases not matched to a gene: 3. This CDR3 region has 16 residues. CDR1 and CDR2 from the germline V gene are SNHLY and FYNNEI.

The chain's CDR3 is CASSLAGSYEQYF. The CDR3 DNA is TGTGCCAGCAGCTTGGCAGGGTCCTACGAGCAGTACTTC. The chain joins TRBV7-3 to TRBJ2-7; the D gene is possibly TRBD1 (5 bases). With 3 bases removed from V and 1 base from J, the gap between germline ends came to 7 bases. Germline assignment: CDR1 SGHTA and CDR2 FQGTGA. The CDR3 is 13 amino acids.

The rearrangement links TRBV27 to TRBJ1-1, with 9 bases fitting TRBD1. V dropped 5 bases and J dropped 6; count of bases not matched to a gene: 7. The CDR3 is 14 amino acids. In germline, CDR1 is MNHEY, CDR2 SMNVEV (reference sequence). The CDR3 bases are TGTGCCAGCAGTGTTTTCGGACAGGGGTCTGAAGCTTTCTTT. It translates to CASSVFGQGSEAFF.

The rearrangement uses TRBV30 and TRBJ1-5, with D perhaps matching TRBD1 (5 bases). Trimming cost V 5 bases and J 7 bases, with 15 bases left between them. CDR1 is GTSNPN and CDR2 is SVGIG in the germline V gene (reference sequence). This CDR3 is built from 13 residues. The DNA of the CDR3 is TGTGCCTGGGGCTCACAGGCCCTACAGCCCCAGCATTTT. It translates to CAWGSQALQPQHF.

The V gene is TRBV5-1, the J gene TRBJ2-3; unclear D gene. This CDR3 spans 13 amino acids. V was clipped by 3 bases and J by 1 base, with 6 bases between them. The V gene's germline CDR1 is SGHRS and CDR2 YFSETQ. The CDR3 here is CASSSAGTDTQYF. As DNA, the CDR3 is TGCGCCAGCAGCTCGGCGGGCACAGATACGCAGTATTTT. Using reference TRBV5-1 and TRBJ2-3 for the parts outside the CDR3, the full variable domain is KAGVTQTPRYLIKTRGQQVTLSCSPISGHRSVSWYQQTPGQGLQFLFEYFSETQRNKGNFPGRFSGRQFSNSRSEMNVSTLELGDSALYLCASSSAGTDTQYFGPGTRLTVL.

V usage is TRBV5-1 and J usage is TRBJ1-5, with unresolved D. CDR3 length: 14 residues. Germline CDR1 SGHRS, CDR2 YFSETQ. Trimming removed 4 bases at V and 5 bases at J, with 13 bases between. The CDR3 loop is CASSAGTPDQPQHF. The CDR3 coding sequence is TGCGCCAGCAGCGCGGGCACCCCCGATCAGCCCCAGCATTTT.

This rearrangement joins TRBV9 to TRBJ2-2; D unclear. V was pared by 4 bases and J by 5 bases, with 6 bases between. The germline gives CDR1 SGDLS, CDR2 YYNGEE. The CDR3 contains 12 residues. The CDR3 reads CASSSRTGELFF. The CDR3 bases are TGTGCCAGCAGCTCTAGGACCGGGGAGCTGTTTTTT.

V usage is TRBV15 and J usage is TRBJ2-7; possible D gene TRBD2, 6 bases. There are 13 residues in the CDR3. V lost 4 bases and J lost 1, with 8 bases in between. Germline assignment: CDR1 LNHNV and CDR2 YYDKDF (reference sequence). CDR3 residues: CATSTGGSYEQYF. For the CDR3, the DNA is TGTGCCACCAGCACCGGAGGGTCCTACGAGCAGTACTTC.

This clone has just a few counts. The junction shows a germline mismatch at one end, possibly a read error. CDR3 in amino acids: CATGQLNTEAFF. CDR3 DNA: TGTGCCACCGGACAGCTGAATACTGAAGCTTTCTTT. V is TRBV9 and J is TRBJ1-1; the D gene is possibly TRBD1 (6 bases). CDR1 is SGDLS and CDR2 is YYNGEE in the germline V gene. The CDR3 is made up of 12 amino acids.

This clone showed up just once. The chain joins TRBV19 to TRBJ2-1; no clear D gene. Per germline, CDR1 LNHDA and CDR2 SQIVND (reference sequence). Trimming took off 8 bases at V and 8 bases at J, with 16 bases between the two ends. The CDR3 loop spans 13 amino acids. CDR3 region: CASQEKNRDEQFF. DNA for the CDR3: TGTGCCAGTCAAGAAAAGAACCGAGATGAGCAGTTCTTC.

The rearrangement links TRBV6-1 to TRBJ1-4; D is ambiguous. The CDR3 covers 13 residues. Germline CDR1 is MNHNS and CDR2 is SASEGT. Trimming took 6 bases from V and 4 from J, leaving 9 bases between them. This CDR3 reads CASRGAGNEKLFF. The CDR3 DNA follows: TGTGCCAGCAGAGGAGCCGGTAATGAAAAACTGTTTTTT.

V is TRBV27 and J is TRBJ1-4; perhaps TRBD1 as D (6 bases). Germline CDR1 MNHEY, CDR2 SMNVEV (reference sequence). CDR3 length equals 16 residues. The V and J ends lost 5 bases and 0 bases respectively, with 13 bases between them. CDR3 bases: TGTGCCAGCAGTACTATACAGGGCGCAACTAATGAAAAACTGTTTTTT. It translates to CASSTIQGATNEKLFF.

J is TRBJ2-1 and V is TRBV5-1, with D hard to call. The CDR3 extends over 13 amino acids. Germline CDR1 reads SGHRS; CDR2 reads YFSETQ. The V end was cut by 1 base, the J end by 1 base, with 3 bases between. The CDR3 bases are TGCGCCAGCAGCTTGACTTCCTACAATGAGCAGTTCTTC. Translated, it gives CASSLTSYNEQFF.

CDR3 nucleotides: TGTGCCAGCAGTAGGACAGTAGGGGAAAAACTGTTTTTT. Translation: CASSRTVGEKLFF. The chain uses TRBV2 and TRBJ1-4; TRBD1 is a possible D gene (6 bases). CDR1 is SNHLY, CDR2 FYNNEI, per germline. Between the trimmed V and J ends, which lost 5 bases and 8 bases, there was a span of 12 bases. CDR3 size: 13 residues. Supplemented by reference TRBV2 and TRBJ1-4, the full variable domain reads EPEVTQTPSHQVTQMGQEVILRCVPISNHLYFYWYRQILGQKVEFLVSFYNNEISEKSEIFDDQFSVERPDGSNFTLKIRSTKLEDSAMYFCASSRTVGEKLFFGSGTQLSVL.

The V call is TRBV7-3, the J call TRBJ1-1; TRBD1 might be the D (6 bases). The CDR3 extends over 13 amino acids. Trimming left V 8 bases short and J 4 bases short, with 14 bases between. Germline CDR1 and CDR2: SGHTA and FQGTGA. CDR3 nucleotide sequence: TGTGCCAGCGGATTTACAGGGACCACTGAAGCTTTCTTT. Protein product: CASGFTGTTEAFF.

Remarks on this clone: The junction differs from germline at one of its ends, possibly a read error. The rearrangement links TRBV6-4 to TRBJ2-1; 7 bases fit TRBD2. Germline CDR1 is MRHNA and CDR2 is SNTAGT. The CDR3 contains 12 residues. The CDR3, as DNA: TGTGCCAGCAGTGACTCAAGCGGGATTAGAGTCTTC. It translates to CASSDSSGIRVF.

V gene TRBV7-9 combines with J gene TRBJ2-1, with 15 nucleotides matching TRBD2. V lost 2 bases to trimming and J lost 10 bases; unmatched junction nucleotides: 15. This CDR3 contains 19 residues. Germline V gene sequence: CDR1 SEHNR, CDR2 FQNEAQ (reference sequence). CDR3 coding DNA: TGTGCCAGCAGCTTACACCTAGGCTGGGGGACTAGCGGGGGGAACGAGCAGTTCTTC. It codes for CASSLHLGWGTSGGNEQFF.

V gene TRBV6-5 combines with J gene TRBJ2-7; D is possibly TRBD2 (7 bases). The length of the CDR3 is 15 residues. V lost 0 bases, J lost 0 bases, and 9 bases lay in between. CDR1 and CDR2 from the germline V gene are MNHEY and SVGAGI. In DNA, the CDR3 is TGTGCCAGCAGTTACTCAGGGGGGGACTCCTACGAGCAGTACTTC. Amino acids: CASSYSGGDSYEQYF.

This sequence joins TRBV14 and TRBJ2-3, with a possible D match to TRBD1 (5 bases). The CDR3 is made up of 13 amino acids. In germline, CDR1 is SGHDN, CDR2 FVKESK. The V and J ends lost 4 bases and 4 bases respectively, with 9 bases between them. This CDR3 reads CASSPWGSDTQYF. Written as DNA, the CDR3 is TGTGCCAGCAGCCCCTGGGGCTCAGATACGCAGTATTTT. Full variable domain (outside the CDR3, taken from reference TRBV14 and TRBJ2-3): EAGVTQFPSHSVIEKGQTVTLRCDPISGHDNLYWYRRVMGKEIKFLLHFVKESKQDESGMPNNRFLAERTGGTYSTLKVQPAELEDSGVYFCASSPWGSDTQYFGPGTRLTVL.

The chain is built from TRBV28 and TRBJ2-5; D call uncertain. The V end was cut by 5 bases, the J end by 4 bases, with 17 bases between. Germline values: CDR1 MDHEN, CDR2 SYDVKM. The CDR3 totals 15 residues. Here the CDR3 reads CASSALGLLSETQYF. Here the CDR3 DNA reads TGTGCCAGCAGTGCGCTAGGTTTGCTCTCAGAGACCCAGTACTTC.